The clone carrying this T cell receptor beta chain was observed many times. Its antigen is not identified. These data originate in a study of CD8 T cells in ankylosing spondylitis. Study-wide results and caveats: What appeared characteristic of ankylosing spondylitis blood was a TCR beta motif of fewer than ten highly homologous variants.

Libraries for TCR beta were made by quantitative 5'-RACE with molecular barcodes. Via MiXCR, TCRdb re-called the 5' RACE reads, giving one row per CDR3 protein. The sample carries about 52,000 distinct CDR3 sequences, approximately 7% recorded once. Germline V lookup: CDR1 ENHRY, CDR2 SYGVKD. The CDR3 runs 15 residues. V shed 9 bases and J 1 base; nucleotides not matched to a gene: 1. The origin of this receptor is a female donor with ankylosing spondylitis or in good health (not recorded which). The rearrangement joins TRBV10-3 to TRBJ2-2; the match to TRBD2 covers 14 bases. The specimen sequenced was blood, either unsorted or a sorted T cell fraction (not recorded which). This CDR3 is CAMGLAGENTGELFF. Written as DNA, the CDR3 is TGTGCCATGGGACTAGCGGGGGAGAACACCGGGGAGCTGTTTTTT.